This TCR beta chain is drawn from a study of T-cell memory formation after mild COVID-19. As for the study in general: Largely donor-specific TCR clusters were found. Whole-study findings and limits: There were some responding clones in pre-infection memory, which suggested that cross-reactive memory had joined. Clones that contracted from day 15 to 85 were balanced CD4/CD8, while later expanders leaned CD4+.

Via MiXCR, TCRdb re-called the 5' RACE reads, giving one row per CDR3 protein. The sample has some 250,000 distinct CDR3 sequences, roughly 10% seen once. The CDR3 loop spans 21 amino acids. V shed 8 bases and J 0 bases; nucleotides not matched to a gene: 23. From germline, CDR1 is PRHDT and CDR2 FYEKMQ (reference sequence). Remarks on this clonotype: The target antigen is unknown.

The chain carries TRBV13 and TRBJ2-1; 9 positions match TRBD1. Material for sequencing was PBMCs or a T cell subset sorted from them (not recorded which). The receptor comes from a man younger than 35 who had mild COVID-19 (a few samples of this study predate the infection). Cell type and time point are not known. The CDR3 bases are TGTGCCAGCCGCCCAGCGAGGCCGGACAGGGGAAGTGGGGGCTCCTACAATGAGCAGTTCTTC. This translates into CASRPARPDRGSGGSYNEQFF.